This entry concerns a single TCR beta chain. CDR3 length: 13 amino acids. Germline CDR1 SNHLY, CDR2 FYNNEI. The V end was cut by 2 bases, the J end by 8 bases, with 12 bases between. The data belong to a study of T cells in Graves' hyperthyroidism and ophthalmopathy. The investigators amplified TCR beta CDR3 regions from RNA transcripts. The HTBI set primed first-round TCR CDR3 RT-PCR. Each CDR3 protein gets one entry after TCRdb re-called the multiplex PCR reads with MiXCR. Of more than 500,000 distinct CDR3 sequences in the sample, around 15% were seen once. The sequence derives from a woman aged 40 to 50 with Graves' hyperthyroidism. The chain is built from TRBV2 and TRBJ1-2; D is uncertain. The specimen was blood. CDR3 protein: CASSEPSSWGYTF. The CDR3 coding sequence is TGTGCCAGCAGTGAACCGTCTTCTTGGGGCTACACCTTC.